A single sample is the source of the 8 T cell receptor beta chains below, sequenced in a study of cytomegalovirus exposure and HLA in healthy donors. Sequenced by immunoSEQ multiplex PCR; TCRdb stores in-frame clones only, minus some. The table shows fewer than 200,000 clones, with 96% occurring only once. The sample taken for sequencing was PBMCs. The receptors derive from a young woman in good health and CMV-seronegative.

The chain joins TRBV27 to TRBJ2-7; tentative D call: TRBD1 (5 bases). CDR1 is MNHEY, CDR2 SMNVEV, per germline (reference sequence). Trimming cost V 2 bases and J 1 base, with 9 bases left between them. This CDR3 is built from 14 residues. In DNA, the CDR3 is TGTGCCAGCAGTTTAACAGGAACGTCCTACGAGCAGTACTTC. Translating it yields CASSLTGTSYEQYF.

The chain uses TRBV5-4 and TRBJ2-7; 14 bases are a match to TRBD2. The CDR3 length is 17 residues. Germline V gene sequence: CDR1 SGHNT, CDR2 YYREEE (reference sequence). The V segment lost 0 bases and the J segment 4 bases; nucleotides outside the gene matches: 6. The CDR3 region is CASSLGGLAGEKYEQYF. DNA for the CDR3: TGTGCCAGCAGCTTGGGGGGACTAGCGGGGGAAAAATACGAGCAGTACTTC.

This sequence joins TRBV10-3 and TRBJ1-5; D not resolved. The CDR3 spans 13 residues. Germline CDR1 and CDR2: ENHRY and SYGVKD. Trimming removed 5 bases from V and 0 bases from J, with 5 bases in between. CDR3 region: CAISPNSNQPQHF. CDR3 in DNA: TGTGCCATCAGTCCTAATAGCAATCAGCCCCAGCATTTT.

This rearrangement joins TRBV2 to TRBJ1-1, with D perhaps TRBD1 (5 bases). The CDR3 contains 14 residues. Germline-derived CDR1 and CDR2 are SNHLY and FYNNEI. V gave up 0 bases and J gave up 7 bases, with 12 bases separating them. The CDR3 DNA sequence: TGTGCCAGCAGTGAAGCTCAGGGTATTATTGAAGCTTTCTTT. Amino acids: CASSEAQGIIEAFF.

This chain connects TRBV9 to TRBJ2-2; possibly TRBD1 for D (5 bases). CDR1 and CDR2 (germline): SGDLS, YYNGEE. CDR3 length equals 18 residues. With 0 bases removed from V and 5 bases from J, the gap between germline ends came to 20 bases. The CDR3 sequence is CASSVGVRVADRTGELFF. The DNA for the CDR3 is TGTGCCAGCAGCGTAGGGGTCAGGGTCGCGGACCGAACCGGGGAGCTGTTTTTT.

Worth noting for this clone: The same CDR3 can be traced to other DNA sequences in this sample. CDR3 nucleotides: TGTGCCAGCAGCGCAAGCGGGGGGTCCTACAATGAGCAGTTCTTC. Its translation: CASSASGGSYNEQFF. V gene TRBV9 combines with J gene TRBJ2-1, with TRBD2 matching over 9 bases. The germline CDR1 and CDR2 sequences are SGDLS and YYNGEE. This CDR3 is built from 15 residues. Trimming took 3 bases from V and 1 from J; bases not matched to a gene: 2.

The chain employs TRBV6-1 and TRBJ1-4; tentatively, D is TRBD1 (5 bases). The germline V gene has CDR1 MNHNS and CDR2 SASEGT. V lost 1 base and J 2 bases, leaving 17 bases between the germline ends. The CDR3 is 18 amino acids. The CDR3, as DNA: TGTGCCAGCAGTGAAGGAACTGGGGCAGGGATGACTAATGAAAAACTGTTTTTT. The encoded protein is CASSEGTGAGMTNEKLFF.

This clone was seen once. The chain links TRBV14 to TRBJ1-6; TRBD1 aligns across 8 bases. Germline-derived CDR1 and CDR2 are SGHDN and FVKESK. CDR3 size: 14 residues. V lost 1 base, J lost 7 bases, and 0 bases stayed unmatched. The CDR3 DNA reads TGTGCCAGCAGCCAAGGGACAGGGAATTCACCCCTCCACTTT. Its translation: CASSQGTGNSPLHF.